Each of the 2 T cell receptor beta chains below was sequenced from the same sample in a study of cytomegalovirus exposure and HLA in healthy donors. Primers included in the PCR were 60 Vbeta and 13 Jbeta primers. Only in-frame clones appear in the TCRdb table, and some are missing; sequencing was by immunoSEQ multiplex PCR. This table holds approximately 210,000 clones, 81% found once. Sequencing was performed on PBMCs. The receptors originated from a man between 18 and 29 years old in good health and CMV-seronegative.

The chain is built from TRBV5-1 and TRBJ2-5, with 8 bases matching TRBD2. V was pared by 0 bases and J by 3 bases, with 1 base of the junction left unmatched. Germline-derived CDR1 and CDR2 are SGHRS and YFSETQ. This CDR3 is 14 amino acids long. The CDR3 DNA sequence: TGCGCCAGCAGCTTGGGGCGGGGGGAAGAGACCCAGTACTTC. Translation: CASSLGRGEETQYF. Full variable domain (missing parts from reference TRBV5-1 and TRBJ2-5): KAGVTQTPRYLIKTRGQQVTLSCSPISGHRSVSWYQQTPGQGLQFLFEYFSETQRNKGNFPGRFSGRQFSNSRSEMNVSTLELGDSALYLCASSLGRGEETQYFGPGTRLLVL.

The rearrangement uses TRBV15 and TRBJ2-7; 8 bases are shared with TRBD1. Germline loops: CDR1 LNHNV, CDR2 YYDKDF (reference sequence). With V trimmed by 0 bases and J by 0 bases, 4 bases remained unmatched. This CDR3 contains 16 residues. The CDR3 bases are TGTGCCACCAGCAGAGATAGAACAGGGGGCTCCTACGAGCAGTACTTC. Residues: CATSRDRTGGSYEQYF.